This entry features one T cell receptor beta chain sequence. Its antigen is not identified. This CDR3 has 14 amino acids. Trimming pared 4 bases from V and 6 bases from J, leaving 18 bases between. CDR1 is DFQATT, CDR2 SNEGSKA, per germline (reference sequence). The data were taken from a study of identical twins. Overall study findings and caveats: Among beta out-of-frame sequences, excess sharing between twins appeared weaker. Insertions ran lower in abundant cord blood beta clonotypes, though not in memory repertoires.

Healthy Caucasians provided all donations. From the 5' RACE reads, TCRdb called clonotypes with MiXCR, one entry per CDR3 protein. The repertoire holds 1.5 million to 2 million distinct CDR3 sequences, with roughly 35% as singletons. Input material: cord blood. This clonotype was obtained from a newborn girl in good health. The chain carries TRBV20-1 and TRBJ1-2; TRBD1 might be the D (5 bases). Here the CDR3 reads CSATGALARDGYTF. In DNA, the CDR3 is TGCAGTGCTACCGGGGCCCTGGCTAGGGATGGCTACACCTTC.